This TCR beta chain was retrieved from a study of T cells in Graves' hyperthyroidism and ophthalmopathy (dated by TCRdb to the late 2010s). In the study overall: Peripheral blood was sampled at the time of initial diagnosis, prior to any treatment. To identify TCR V-J signatures that set the groups apart, the researchers used a discovery cohort of 100 patients, made up of fewer than 50 with Graves' ophthalmopathy and about 60 with stable Graves' hyperthyroidism. Whether ophthalmopathy could be predicted prospectively was tested in an independent validation cohort made up of under 20 hyperthyroidism patients plus 17 patients who later progressed to ophthalmopathy. For training and testing, the approximately 92 patients in the discovery cohort were randomly divided in a 7:3 ratio. The study also compared thyroid tissue and blood T-cell repertoires from roughly six Graves' hyperthyroidism patients. Following sampling, methimazole starting at 30 mg daily was given to hyperthyroidism patients, and high-dose intravenous methylprednisolone was given to ophthalmopathy patients. The paper describes TCR Vbeta CDR3 sequencing of about 140 peripheral blood samples, made up of 43 ophthalmopathy patients, 70 to 75 hyperthyroidism patients and roughly 17 progressor patients. The research as a whole found: Most expanded thyroid clonotypes (frequency above 0.001) were also detected in blood, suggesting blood repertoires may reflect thyroid immune responses. In cross-validation, a model built on a 13 V-J signature told ophthalmopathy apart from stable hyperthyroidism with 85% to 90% sensitivity and roughly 81% specificity, and in testing the same model reached 80%/75%. During validation, the model predicted progression to ophthalmopathy a median of approximately 6.5 months ahead of onset, with approximately 71% sensitivity and roughly 75% specificity. Sample size was not statistically predetermined, and investigators were not blinded to group allocation.

This clonotype was detected ten times or more. Its target antigen remains unknown. Base qualities were left out, and no much larger clone turns up one base away. Ophthalmopathy patients had moderately to severely active disease, with a Clinical Activity Score of 3 or more, a NOSPECS grade of 4 or more, and a disease duration of less than 3 months. The study excluded patients with uncontrolled infections, other autoimmune diseases, pregnancy or lactation. Diagnoses relied on clinical symptoms, serum thyroxine and TRAb, thyroid ultrasound and orbital computed tomography. PBMCs were isolated from more than 8 ml of fresh peripheral blood by Ficoll-Paque density gradient centrifugation. Total RNA was extracted using Trizol reagent, and RNA quality was assessed on an Agilent 2100 Bioanalyzer. From the cysteine up to the phenylalanine, the CDR3 has a length of 17 residues. The CDR3 DNA has 51 bases and is translated from base 1. Trimming takes 4 bases from V and 3 bases from J, and the germline ends sit 19 bases apart.

TCR beta CDR3 regions were amplified from RNA transcripts. For the first round of RT-PCR on the TCR CDR3, the HTBI primer set was used together with the Qiagen OneStep RT-PCR kit. A second multiplex PCR round built the libraries, followed by size selection and purification. The libraries were sequenced on an Illumina HiSeq2000 using paired-end 100 bp reads. The authors' analysis ran thus. SOAPnuke was used to process the raw data, removing reads that contained adapters or uncalled bases, had a mean Phred below 15, or lacked an exact match to the constant primer or identifier. High-quality paired reads were merged using COPE v1.2.5, and each unique nucleotide sequence was defined as a clonotype. Clonotypes were aligned to IMGT TRBV, TRBD and TRBJ reference segments using MiTCR v1.1. Only V-J combinations with frequency above 0.0001, covering about 99% of repertoires, were analysed. The TCS score was defined as F50 (clonal expansion) divided by E x V (chaos), with BLOSUM62-based TCRdist calculated between CDR3 peptides within each V-J. Welch's t-statistics and random forest reduced several hundred V-J features to 10 to 15, which were used in a naive Bayes classifier (R e1071). In-frame beta chains were kept once TCRdb had trimmed the public reads at Q25 with fastp and called clones with MiXCR. Each entry merges the rows of one CDR3 protein and shows their most common DNA and genes. The V and J calls come from TCRdb's annotation, not from the publication. The sample contains some 490,000 distinct CDR3 sequences, 15% to 20% of them found a single time. The top ten clones comprise around 28% of the sample.

The sequence was collected from a young woman with Graves' ophthalmopathy. This receptor chain uses TRBV12-3 or TRBV12-4 and TRBJ1-5; a confident D gene designation cannot be given. The sequencing sample was made of blood. Here the CDR3 is given as CASSSRWGYSFNQPQHF. The nucleotide sequence reads as follows: TGTGCCAGCAGTTCTAGATGGGGTTACAGTTTCAATCAGCCCCAGCATTTT.